This T cell receptor (beta chain) was documented in a study of shared clonotypes between healthy human individuals (dated by TCRdb to the early 2020s). In terms of the full investigation: A few men and two women, aged 18 to 49 years, made up the cohort. Per donor, three plates each were used for CD4 naive and CD4 memory, two for CD8 naive, and one for CD8 memory. Leukapheresis yielded between about 0.9 and 8.9 billion PBMCs per donor. To increase sequencing depth and limit assay-specific biases, TCR repertoire library preparation and sequencing were carried out by different laboratories using diverse techniques. The study deeply sequenced blood TCR repertoires of about 5 healthy adults to estimate repertoire size and the extent of clonotype sharing between individuals.

The donors were healthy, HIV-negative adults with no recently reported acute infections or vaccinations. Only Caucasian adults living in Nashville, Tennessee, USA were represented among the donors. CD4+ T cells were enriched through magnetic negative selection, after which naive cells were positively selected on CD45RA and the remaining negative fraction served as the memory subset. After blood collection by leukapheresis, PBMCs were isolated using Ficoll-Histopaque density gradient centrifugation and then cryopreserved in the vapor phase of liquid nitrogen. Analytical flow cytometry was used to check the purity and quantity of every magnetically sorted T cell population. Each sorted fraction had its genomic DNA isolated and then quantified by UV absorbance on a Nanodrop 2000c. The germline V gene gives CDR1 as KGHSH and CDR2 as LQKENI. Unmatched junction bases come to 9, with V trimmed by 6 bases and J by 4 bases. From cysteine to phenylalanine, the CDR3 is 15 amino acids long. Just CDR3 DNA is preserved here, 45 bases in frame from base 1.

Using the deep immunoSEQ assay, TCR CDR3 regions were amplified from genomic DNA by multiplex PCR. Extracted genomic DNA from each cell subset was spread evenly across all wells of several immunoSEQ 96-well plates, with each plate serving as a replicate. For sorted subsets, each replicate PCR was loaded with roughly 190 ng genomic DNA, equivalent to about 33,000 T cell genomes. Purified libraries were quantified with a Qubit 3.0 fluorometer, sized on a Bioanalyzer 2100, and re-quantified with the KAPA Library Quantification kit. Every immunoSEQ 96-well plate was sequenced on a separate single-read 150-cycle Illumina NextSeq 550 flow cell. Under the source paper's analysis protocol: The immunoSEQ output contained only junctional sequences without quality scores, so filtering could not match that applied to full-length reads. Sequences were annotated with PyIR, a Python wrapper for IgBLAST v1.9, using IMGT germline references to assign V/J genes and CDR3. Any read was removed if the V/J assignment was weak (E-value above 1e-6), the CDR3 was missing, or the read contained stop codons, out-of-frame junctions, or ambiguous translated residues. A V3J clonotype was defined by an identical inferred V gene, J gene, and CDR3 amino acid sequence. To compute the percentage overlap between repertoires, the number of shared unique clonotypes was divided by the size of the smaller repertoire. Richness of each repertoire was evaluated using RTK rarefaction, the Chao1 estimator, and Recon v2.1 estimates of unobserved clonotypes. For all TCRbeta clonotypes obtained by the gDNA method from a handful of donors, generation probabilities were computed with OLGA. Not all clones reach the TCRdb copy of this immuneACCESS table, which keeps in-frame sequences only. Checked studies attribute under half of the gap to unresolved V genes and leave the rest unexplained. V, J and clone size reflect that table, while D and trimming were determined from the DNA. This sample is represented by roughly 1.5 million clones; 95% to 99% of them were singletons. The ten largest clones represent about 0.42% of the sample.

In the case of this clone: Which antigen it targets is not known. There are no base qualities to consult, and no much larger clone falls within one base.

Broad study findings and their caveats: Across a handful of donors, around 5.4% of naive CD4, 3% to 4% of naive CD8, roughly 2.2% of memory CD4, and approximately 0.4% of memory CD8 clonotypes were shared. Compared with non-shared clonotypes, the clonotypes found in all four sorted-subset donors had higher generation probabilities. Because the study included a small number of donors, the genetic and exposure-history diversity represented was limited. Incomplete sequencing was indicated by rarefaction of sorted-subset datasets, despite the large sequencing depth. Only blood was sampled, and tissue TCR repertoires likely differ from those in blood. Larger estimated clonotype richness was generally found for naive subsets than for memory subsets. Pairwise subsampling led to the expectation that sequencing depth would affect the degree of clonotype sharing among donors.

This TCR was sampled from a man aged 25-45 years in good health. Sequenced input: naive CD4+ T cells sorted from blood. The sample's cell subset or site, from its label and the paper: CD45RA+ positively selected. The chain was built from TRBV18 and TRBJ2-5; 9 nucleotides in the junction match TRBD2. The DNA is as follows: TGTGCCAGCTCTCCGACTAGCGGAGGAGGAGAGACCCAGTACTTC. This codes for CASSPTSGGGETQYF.